The rows below give T cell receptor beta chains drawn from one sample of a study of T cell repertoires in breast cancer. MiXCR was run by TCRdb on the emulsion pairing reads, yielding one entry per CDR3 protein. The profile covers tens of thousands of distinct CDR3 sequences, with 45% to 55% appearing a single time and around 60% taken by the ten largest. The sequenced material came from CD8+ T cells. All receptors derive from a pool of human donors with breast cancer or a healthy control (not recorded which). Both conserved end residues are part of each CDR3. D genes are given only for firm matches. Some rows mark clone size as missing; the rest say once, few, many or name a class of expanded clone.

d_call: TRBD1; j_call: TRBJ2-7; cdr3_length: 13; v_call: TRBV6-6; clone_size: .; cdr3_aa: CASSSRDRDEQYF; cdr3_nt: TGTGCCAGCAGTTCTCGGGACAGGGACGAGCAGTACTTC
d_call: .; j_call: TRBJ1-2; cdr3_length: 15; v_call: TRBV10-3; clone_size: .; cdr3_aa: CAISEPGPSNYGYTF; cdr3_nt: TGTGCCATCAGTGAGCCGGGACCGTCTAACTATGGCTACACCTTC
d_call: .; j_call: TRBJ1-1; cdr3_length: 11; v_call: TRBV5-4; clone_size: .; cdr3_aa: CASSDRIEAFF; cdr3_nt: TGTGCCAGCAGCGACCGAATTGAAGCTTTCTTT
d_call: .; j_call: TRBJ2-1; cdr3_length: 15; v_call: TRBV19; clone_size: .; cdr3_aa: CASSLSSVSCNEQFF; cdr3_nt: TGTGCCAGTAGTCTCTCCTCGGTCTCCTGCAATGAGCAGTTCTTC
d_call: .; j_call: TRBJ2-5; cdr3_length: 14; v_call: TRBV20-1; clone_size: many; cdr3_aa: CSAMDVARQETQYF; cdr3_nt: TGCAGTGCAATGGACGTAGCAAGACAAGAGACCCAGTACTTC
d_call: .; j_call: TRBJ2-2; cdr3_length: 14; v_call: TRBV13; clone_size: .; cdr3_aa: CASSVMGNTGELFF; cdr3_nt: TGTGCCAGCAGCGTTATGGGAAACACCGGGGAGCTGTTTTTT
d_call: .; j_call: TRBJ2-3; cdr3_length: 15; v_call: TRBV27; clone_size: .; cdr3_aa: CASSWGEERTDTQYF; cdr3_nt: TGTGCCAGCAGTTGGGGAGAGGAACGCACAGATACGCAGTATTTT
d_call: .; j_call: TRBJ1-1; cdr3_length: 14; v_call: TRBV20-1; clone_size: .; cdr3_aa: CSARRQELNTEAFF; cdr3_nt: TGCAGTGCTAGAAGGCAGGAGTTGAACACTGAAGCTTTCTTT
d_call: TRBD1; j_call: TRBJ1-2; cdr3_length: 14; v_call: TRBV6-1; clone_size: many; cdr3_aa: CASSKGGQPYGYTF; cdr3_nt: TGTGCCAGCAGCAAGGGGGGACAGCCTTATGGCTACACCTTC
d_call: .; j_call: TRBJ1-2; cdr3_length: 16; v_call: TRBV19; clone_size: few; cdr3_aa: CASSIGPYIALYGYTF; cdr3_nt: TGTGCCAGTAGTATTGGGCCCTATATAGCCCTCTATGGCTACACCTTC
d_call: .; j_call: TRBJ2-3; cdr3_length: 12; v_call: TRBV30; clone_size: .; cdr3_aa: CAWSVGSNTQYF; cdr3_nt: TGTGCCTGGAGTGTTGGGTCCAATACGCAGTATTTT
d_call: TRBD1; j_call: TRBJ1-6; cdr3_length: 15; v_call: TRBV2; clone_size: few; cdr3_aa: CASTETGGENSPLHF; cdr3_nt: TGTGCCAGCACCGAGACAGGGGGGGAGAATTCACCCCTCCACTTT
d_call: .; j_call: TRBJ1-1; cdr3_length: 15; v_call: TRBV6-2/TRBV6-3; clone_size: few; cdr3_aa: CASSYVGAGNTEAFF; cdr3_nt: TGTGCCAGCAGTTACGTTGGGGCGGGGAACACTGAAGCTTTCTTT
d_call: TRBD2; j_call: TRBJ2-7; cdr3_length: 12; v_call: TRBV29-1; clone_size: few; cdr3_aa: CSVDTAGAEQYF; cdr3_nt: TGCAGCGTCGACACCGCGGGAGCCGAGCAGTACTTC
d_call: .; j_call: TRBJ2-5; cdr3_length: 13; v_call: TRBV7-2; clone_size: .; cdr3_aa: CASSSPLRETQYF; cdr3_nt: TGTGCCAGCAGCTCCCCCCTGAGGGAGACCCAGTACTTC
d_call: TRBD1; j_call: TRBJ2-3; cdr3_length: 15; v_call: TRBV4-1; clone_size: .; cdr3_aa: CASSLVQGLTDTQYF; cdr3_nt: TGCGCCAGCAGCCTAGTACAGGGGCTCACAGATACACAGTATTTT
d_call: TRBD1; j_call: TRBJ2-3; cdr3_length: 15; v_call: TRBV18; clone_size: few; cdr3_aa: CASSPPGDSADTQYF; cdr3_nt: TGTGCCAGCTCACCACCTGGGGACAGTGCAGATACGCAGTATTTT
d_call: TRBD2; j_call: TRBJ2-1; cdr3_length: 15; v_call: TRBV20-1; clone_size: few; cdr3_aa: CSAEVAGSSYNEQFF; cdr3_nt: TGCAGTGCTGAAGTAGCGGGGAGCTCCTACAATGAGCAGTTCTTC
d_call: TRBD1; j_call: TRBJ2-2; cdr3_length: 15; v_call: TRBV29-1; clone_size: .; cdr3_aa: CSVTTGTGATGELFF; cdr3_nt: TGCAGCGTAACTACCGGGACAGGGGCCACCGGGGAGCTGTTTTTT